The following is a T cell receptor (beta chain) sequence with its context. In the study's own analysis: Nucleated cell counts were estimated from reference gene primer amplification. The repertoire was sequenced with immunoSEQ multiplex PCR; TCRdb's copy has only in-frame clones and lacks some. V and J calls and clone size are given by that table; D and trimming were obtained from the DNA. The sample has some 80,000 clones, around 84% seen once. The data were obtained in a study of blood T cell repertoires in COVID-19. Study in general: T cells, B-cell-depleted T cells, or PBMCs provided the cDNA or gDNA that served as material.

Trimming cost V 7 bases and J 4 bases; bases outside gene matches: 9. This CDR3 comprises 13 residues. Germline V gene sequence: CDR1 SQVTM, CDR2 ANQGSEA. The sample taken for sequencing was peripheral blood. The clonotype comes from a woman in her 70s with acute or convalescent COVID-19. The chain joins TRBV29-1 to TRBJ1-1, with 7 bases lining up with TRBD1. For the CDR3, the DNA is TGCAGCGCACAGACAGGGTTGATCACTGAAGCTTTCTTT. Encoded protein: CSAQTGLITEAFF. Full variable domain (remainder filled in from reference TRBV29-1 and TRBJ1-1): SAVISQKPSRDICQRGTSLTIQCQVDSQVTMMFWYRQQPGQSLTLIATANQGSEATYESGFVIDKFPISRPNLTFSTLTVSNMSPEDSSIYLCSAQTGLITEAFFGQGTRLTVV.